A selection of T cell receptor beta chains follows, all from one sample in a study of read filtering for tumor transcriptome and immune sequencing. TCRdb recomputed calls from the reads with MiXCR, one row per CDR3 protein. The sample consists of over 50,000 distinct CDR3 sequences, roughly 19% of them appearing once. Sequencing was carried out using a population of CD138-negative cells sorted from bone marrow. These TCRs come from a donor over 35 with multiple myeloma. The CDR3 runs from the conserved cysteine through the conserved F or W. The D gene is left open where the match is weak. A clone size is listed for some rows: how often the clone was seen (once, few, many), or a class if it is expanded.

v_gene,d_gene,abundance,j_gene,CDR3aa,CDR3nt
TRBV11-2,TRBD2,many,TRBJ2-5,CASSLGRTSESGETQYF,TGTGCCAGCAGCTTAGGGAGGACTAGCGAGAGTGGAGAGACCCAGTACTTC
TRBV13,TRBD2,many,TRBJ2-3,CASSSVLAGGTQYF,TGTGCCAGCAGCTCAGTCCTAGCGGGAGGTACGCAGTATTTT
TRBV20-1,-,few,TRBJ2-7,CSARADGIGAYEQYF,TGCAGTGCTAGAGCTGATGGGATCGGGGCCTACGAGCAGTACTTC
TRBV7-9,-,-,TRBJ2-3,CASSSRGGSTDTQYF,TGTGCCAGCAGCTCCCGAGGGGGATCCACAGATACGCAGTATTTT
TRBV7-9,-,many,TRBJ1-4,CASSPQGNEKLFF,TGTGCCAGCAGCCCCCAAGGGAATGAAAAACTGTTTTTT
TRBV2,-,-,TRBJ1-1,CASSAGSGMNTEAFF,TGTGCCAGCAGTGCAGGGTCTGGAATGAATACTGAAGCTTTCTTT
TRBV5-1,TRBD2,many,TRBJ2-3,CASNSAGGRTDTQYF,TGCGCCAGCAACTCCGCGGGGGGCCGCACAGATACGCAGTATTTT
TRBV10-3,-,-,TRBJ2-1,CAIIDYYEQFF,TGTGCCATCATTGACTATTATGAGCAGTTCTTT
TRBV3-1,-,many,TRBJ2-7,CASSQPGAVGGYEQYF,TGTGCCAGCAGCCAACCAGGGGCGGTCGGGGGCTACGAGCAGTACTTC
TRBV18,-,many,TRBJ2-2,CASSPSGPANTGELFF,TGTGCCAGCTCGCCATCGGGCCCCGCGAACACCGGGGAGCTGTTTTTT
TRBV7-8,-,many,TRBJ1-1,CASSLSSPRQRAFF,TGTGCCAGCAGCTTATCCTCCCCACGACAGAGAGCTTTCTTT
TRBV5-1,TRBD2,many,TRBJ2-7,CASSSREAAYEQYF,TGCGCCAGCAGCAGTCGGGAGGCCGCCTACGAGCAGTACTTC
TRBV28,TRBD1,many,TRBJ2-1,CASSRSGTGKYNEQFF,TGTGCCAGCTCTCGCTCCGGGACAGGGAAATACAATGAGCAGTTCTTC
TRBV7-3,TRBD2,hyperexpanded,TRBJ2-3,CASSPDSGGTDTQYF,TGTGCCAGCAGCCCCGACAGCGGGGGGACAGATACGCAGTATTTT
TRBV20-1,TRBD1,-,TRBJ1-5,CSAREGQGAMAQHF,TGCAGTGCTAGAGAGGGACAGGGGGCAATGGCCCAGCATTTT
TRBV20-1,TRBD2,many,TRBJ2-1,CSASLAGAVGEQFF,TGCAGTGCTAGCCTAGCGGGAGCGGTGGGTGAGCAGTTCTTC
TRBV6-4,-,many,TRBJ2-2,CASSEQGRDTGELFF,TGTGCCAGCAGTGAACAGGGAAGGGACACCGGGGAGCTGTTTTTT